The next 23 T cell receptor beta chains were all read from a single sample in a study of CD8+ T cells in alopecia areata. Sequencing templates came from extracted RNA that was reverse transcribed into cDNA. Only in-frame clones appear in the TCRdb table, and some are missing; sequencing was by immunoSEQ multiplex PCR. The repertoire holds around 300,000 clones, with 60% as singletons. The treatment: oral pan-JAK inhibitor, 5-10 mg twice daily. Material: CD4+ T cells sorted from blood, obtained around week 52, from a patient treated with tofacitinib. Receptors were obtained from a human donor with alopecia areata.

This clone was counted only a few times. The chain recombines TRBV29-1 with TRBJ2-6, with a possible D match to TRBD2 (5 bases). This CDR3 has 16 amino acids. With 0 bases removed from V and 4 bases from J, the gap between germline ends came to 13 bases. Germline-derived CDR1 and CDR2 are SQVTM and ANQGSEA. In DNA, the CDR3 is TGCAGCGTTGAAGATCGGGGTAGTGAGGGGGCCAACGTCCTGACTTTC. It translates to CSVEDRGSEGANVLTF.

This clone was observed a handful of times. V gene TRBV6-1 combines with J gene TRBJ2-3; 12 bases are shared with TRBD2. The germline gives CDR1 MNHNS, CDR2 SASEGT. J gave up 5 bases and V 11 bases, and 5 bases lay outside the gene matches. The CDR3 has 13 amino acids. The CDR3 sequence: CACGGLAGDTQYF. The CDR3 DNA is TGTGCCTGCGGGGGACTAGCGGGAGATACGCAGTATTTT.

This chain joins TRBV25-1 and TRBJ2-6; D is uncertain. V gave up 8 bases and J gave up 0 bases, with 5 bases separating them. Germline V gene data show CDR1 as MGHDK and CDR2 as SYGVNS. This CDR3 is built from 13 residues. The CDR3 here is CASGTSGANVLTF. The CDR3 region has the DNA TGTGCCAGCGGAACCTCTGGGGCCAACGTCCTGACTTTC.

The chain links TRBV7-2 to TRBJ2-5; TRBD2 aligns across 8 bases. Per the germline V gene, CDR1 is SGHTA and CDR2 is FQGNSA. The CDR3 contains 17 residues. J was trimmed by 2 bases and V by 5 bases; bases with no gene match: 13. CDR3 sequence: CASSPPSGVAGQETQYF. CDR3 DNA: TGTGCCAGCAGCCCCCCCTCCGGGGTAGCGGGGCAAGAGACCCAGTACTTC.

CDR3 coding DNA: TGTGCCAGCAGTGAATACACAGGGGCTGGCACAGATACGCAGTATTTT. Translated: CASSEYTGAGTDTQYF. V gene TRBV25-1 combines with J gene TRBJ2-3; 7 positions agree with TRBD1. In germline, CDR1 is MGHDK, CDR2 SYGVNS. This CDR3 has 16 amino acids. V dropped 0 bases and J dropped 1; count of bases not matched to a gene: 4.

The J gene is TRBJ2-5, the V gene TRBV27; 7 nucleotides align to TRBD1. Looked up from germline, CDR1 is MNHEY and CDR2 is SMNVEV (reference sequence). The CDR3 length is 16 residues. V lost 4 bases to trimming and J lost 0 bases; unmatched junction nucleotides: 8. DNA of the CDR3: TGTGCCAGCAGTTCATACGGGACAGCTGACCAAGAGACCCAGTACTTC. Residues: CASSSYGTADQETQYF.

This chain uses TRBV2 with TRBJ2-3; TRBD1 matches 8 bases. The CDR3 has 15 residues. Trimming cost V 6 bases and J 1 base; bases outside gene matches: 6. Germline V gene data show CDR1 as SNHLY and CDR2 as FYNNEI. CDR3: CASRPDRVGTDTQYF. The CDR3 coding sequence is TGTGCCAGCAGGCCGGACAGGGTTGGCACAGATACGCAGTATTTT.

The gene calls are TRBV9 and TRBJ2-2; D is possibly TRBD2 (6 bases). The V end lost 3 bases, the J end lost 4 bases, and 13 bases lay between the germline ends. Germline lookup yields CDR1 SGDLS and CDR2 YYNGEE. The CDR3 extends over 15 amino acids. CDR3 nucleotides: TGTGCCAGCAGCGATAGCGGATTTGCCACCGGGGAGCTGTTTTTT. Its translation: CASSDSGFATGELFF.

This clone was seen a few times. The chain has TRBV2 and TRBJ2-1; D possibly corresponds to TRBD2 (5 bases). The V end lost 4 bases, the J end lost 10 bases, and 11 bases lay between the germline ends. This CDR3 comprises 12 residues. Germline CDR1 SNHLY, CDR2 FYNNEI. The CDR3 region is CASSADRGEQFF. As DNA, the CDR3 is TGTGCCAGCAGTGCGGACCGCGGGGAGCAGTTCTTC.

This clone appeared once. The rearrangement joins TRBV7-9 to TRBJ1-5; D gene ambiguous. Germline V gene data show CDR1 as SEHNR and CDR2 as FQNEAQ (reference sequence). V was pared by 1 base and J by 3 bases, with 7 bases between. The CDR3 runs to 14 residues. This chain's CDR3 is CASSLEAANQPQHF. Here the CDR3 DNA reads TGTGCCAGCAGCTTAGAGGCAGCCAATCAGCCCCAGCATTTT.

This clone was recorded at least ten times. This chain joins TRBV7-9 and TRBJ2-1; TRBD1 matches 9 bases. The CDR3 is 14 residues long. Germline CDR1 and CDR2: SEHNR and FQNEAQ (reference sequence). V trimming: 6 bases; J trimming: 4 bases; junction bases outside the gene matches: 4. CDR3 sequence: CASRSTGGYNEQFF. Written as DNA, the CDR3 is TGTGCCAGCAGATCGACAGGGGGGTACAATGAGCAGTTCTTC.

The V and J genes are TRBV6-5 and TRBJ1-1, with TRBD1 matching 7 bases. Germline V gives CDR1 MNHEY, CDR2 SVGAGI. The CDR3 loop spans 13 amino acids. Germline trimming cut 7 bases from V and 3 bases from J; bases unmatched to any gene: 5. The CDR3 DNA follows: TGTGCCAGCACCAATGACAGGGACACTGAAGCTTTCTTT. Translated, it gives CASTNDRDTEAFF.

The chain uses TRBV30 and TRBJ2-5; D is possibly TRBD2 (5 bases). Per the germline V gene, CDR1 is GTSNPN and CDR2 is SVGIG (reference sequence). The ends were cut back, 8 bases at V and 5 bases at J, with 9 bases in the middle. This CDR3 comprises 10 residues. This CDR3 reads CAGGWETQYF. CDR3 coding DNA: TGTGCCGGAGGATGGGAGACCCAGTACTTC.

The J gene is TRBJ2-7, the V gene TRBV4-1, with no clear D. CDR1 and CDR2 from the germline V gene are MGHRA and YSYEKL. The V end lost 2 bases, the J end lost 8 bases, and 7 bases lay between the germline ends. The CDR3 contains 11 residues. In DNA form, the CDR3 reads TGCGCCAGCAGCCAAACGGTGAAGCAGTACTTC. Translated: CASSQTVKQYF.

A few counts support this clone. The chain links TRBV25-1 to TRBJ2-5; D is perhaps TRBD1 (5 bases). Germline V CDR1 and CDR2: MGHDK, SYGVNS. This CDR3 contains 14 residues. Trimming pared 3 bases from V and 1 base from J, leaving 9 bases between. The DNA of the CDR3 is TGTGCCAGCAGTGAGCAGGGAACCCAAGAGACCCAGTACTTC. Encoded protein: CASSEQGTQETQYF. Full variable domain (remainder filled in from reference TRBV25-1 and TRBJ2-5): EADIYQTPRYLVIGTGKKITLECSQTMGHDKMYWYQQDPGMELHLIHYSYGVNSTEKGDLSSESTVSRIRTEHFPLTLESARPSHTSQYLCASSEQGTQETQYFGPGTRLLVL.

This clone appeared a few times. The CDR3 bases are TGTGCCTGGAGCGGGGGTTCTGAAGCTTTCTTT. It yields the protein CAWSGGSEAFF. This rearrangement joins TRBV30 to TRBJ1-1; TRBD1 might be the D (5 bases). Germline values: CDR1 GTSNPN, CDR2 SVGIG (reference sequence). V was trimmed by 3 bases and J by 6 bases, leaving 8 bases between them. The CDR3 has 11 residues.

This clone was counted a few times. The CDR3 DNA sequence: TGTGCCAGCAGCCAAGACCGGACAGGGGCTAATGAAAAACTGTTTTTT. This encodes CASSQDRTGANEKLFF. The rearrangement uses TRBV4-2 and TRBJ1-4; 9 nucleotides agree with TRBD1. The V and J ends lost 0 bases and 3 bases, in that order; junction bases with no gene match: 2. Germline V gene lookup returns CDR1 LGHNA and CDR2 YNFKEQ. The CDR3 runs to 16 residues.

The chain joins TRBV19 to TRBJ1-4; a possible D gene is TRBD1 (5 bases). Germline-derived CDR1 and CDR2 are LNHDA and SQIVND (reference sequence). V lost 6 bases, J lost 13 bases, and 21 bases lay in between. This CDR3 has 14 amino acids. Written as DNA, the CDR3 is TGTGCCAGTAGCATGGGTCCCCGAAATAGGGGACTGTTTTTT. This sequence encodes CASSMGPRNRGLFF.

This clone was found a few times. This rearrangement joins TRBV12-5 to TRBJ2-5; weak D call: TRBD1 (5 bases). This CDR3 contains 14 residues. Looked up from germline, CDR1 is LGHNT and CDR2 is FRNRAP. V was pared by 4 bases and J by 5 bases, with 14 bases between. The CDR3 reads CASGSATVSETQYF. The CDR3 nucleotides are TGTGCTAGTGGTTCTGCGACAGTATCGGAGACCCAGTACTTC.

This chain joins TRBV4-1 and TRBJ2-3; 7 positions match TRBD2. V was pared by 1 base and J by 0 bases, with 4 bases of the junction left unmatched. CDR1 and CDR2 (germline): MGHRA, YSYEKL. The CDR3 has 16 amino acids. The CDR3 DNA sequence: TGCGCCAGCAGCCAAGTGCTAGCGGCTAGCACAGATACGCAGTATTTT. Its protein product is CASSQVLAASTDTQYF.

The CDR3, as DNA: TGTGCCTGGAGCCTAGGCATCGAGCAGCCCCAGCATTTT. It yields the protein CAWSLGIEQPQHF. The V and J genes are TRBV30 and TRBJ1-5; D remains ambiguous. Trimming shortened V by 3 bases and J by 7 bases, and 13 bases separated the two germline ends. Germline V CDR1 and CDR2: GTSNPN, SVGIG (reference sequence). The CDR3 length is 13 residues.

The chain recombines TRBV18 with TRBJ2-5, with 7 bases identical to TRBD1. CDR3 length equals 15 residues. In germline, CDR1 is KGHSH, CDR2 LQKENI. J was trimmed by 0 bases and V by 3 bases; bases with no gene match: 4. The CDR3 DNA is TGTGCCAGCTCACCCTGGGGGACAGACCAAGAGACCCAGTACTTC. It specifies CASSPWGTDQETQYF.

V and J are TRBV30 and TRBJ2-7, with no clear D. This CDR3 comprises 14 residues. V lost 2 bases and J lost 0, with 11 bases in between. Per the germline V gene, CDR1 is GTSNPN and CDR2 is SVGIG (reference sequence). In DNA form, the CDR3 reads TGTGCCTGGAGTTCCGCATTTAGCTCCTACGAGCAGTACTTC. Translating it yields CAWSSAFSSYEQYF.